The 25 T cell receptor beta chains below were found in one sample sequenced in a study of Tregs in tolerant kidney transplant recipients. The repertoire was sequenced with immunoSEQ multiplex PCR; TCRdb's copy has only in-frame clones and lacks some. This repertoire shows around 75,000 clones, about 89% found once; its top ten account for about 0.36%. The sequences come from CD4+ T cells from blood, collected before the transplant. The origin of the receptors is a human donor who received a combined kidney and bone marrow transplant.

The chain is built from TRBV7-2 and TRBJ2-1, with 11 positions matching TRBD2. The CDR3 extends over 16 amino acids. V lost 1 base to trimming and J lost 9 bases; unmatched junction nucleotides: 8. Germline CDR1 SGHTA, CDR2 FQGNSA. DNA for the CDR3: TGTGCCAGCAGCTTAGTTCCTAGCGGGAGGTCTAGTGAGCAGTTCTTC. This encodes CASSLVPSGRSSEQFF.

The rearrangement uses TRBV9 and TRBJ1-3; D is unclear. Trimming pared 3 bases from V and 0 bases from J, leaving 16 bases between. Per germline, CDR1 SGDLS and CDR2 YYNGEE. The CDR3 contains 17 residues. CDR3 amino acids: CASSAGPAHYSGNTIYF. For the CDR3, the DNA is TGTGCCAGCAGCGCCGGCCCAGCGCACTACTCTGGAAACACCATATATTTT.

The chain links TRBV28 to TRBJ1-5; TRBD1 matches at 7 bases. The germline V gene encodes CDR1 MDHEN and CDR2 SYDVKM. The CDR3 contains 16 residues. Trimming at V came to 2 bases and at J to 3 bases, leaving 7 bases not matched to a gene. This CDR3 reads CASSLRRTGHNQPQHF. The DNA of the CDR3 is TGTGCCAGCAGTTTAAGGAGGACAGGTCACAATCAGCCCCAGCATTTT.

This chain uses TRBV30 with TRBJ2-5; D is unclear. Germline V gene sequence: CDR1 GTSNPN, CDR2 SVGIG (reference sequence). With 4 bases removed from V and 4 bases from J, the gap between germline ends came to 7 bases. The CDR3 length is 11 residues. The CDR3 DNA reads TGTGCCTGGACGGCGGTAGAGACCCAGTACTTC. Amino acid sequence: CAWTAVETQYF.

V usage is TRBV5-1 and J usage is TRBJ2-1; 10 bases line up with TRBD2. Losses at the gene ends were 0 bases for V and 1 base for J; bases not matched to a gene: 7. This CDR3 is 18 amino acids long. Germline-derived CDR1 and CDR2 are SGHRS and YFSETQ. Here the CDR3 DNA reads TGCGCCAGCAGCTTGGCCTTAGCGGGAGGCTCTTCCTACAATGAGCAGTTCTTC. This translates into CASSLALAGGSSYNEQFF.

Only one count was recorded for this clone. The rearrangement uses TRBV30 and TRBJ2-1; D perhaps matches TRBD2 (6 bases). Germline V gives CDR1 GTSNPN, CDR2 SVGIG (reference sequence). V was shortened by 7 bases and J by 9 bases, with 10 bases between the two germline ends. The CDR3 spans 10 residues. The DNA of the CDR3 is TGTGCCTTGTGGGAGGTTGAGCAGTTCTTC. The encoded protein is CALWEVEQFF.

This sequence joins TRBV29-1 and TRBJ2-5; maybe TRBD2 (6 bases). Per the germline V gene, CDR1 is SQVTM and CDR2 is ANQGSEA. The CDR3 runs to 12 residues. V lost 4 bases, J lost 4 bases, and 10 bases lay in between. In DNA form, the CDR3 reads TGCAGCGTTGGGAGGGAAGGAGAGACCCAGTACTTC. Its translation is CSVGREGETQYF.

The V gene is TRBV2, the J gene TRBJ1-2; D is unclear. Germline V gives CDR1 SNHLY, CDR2 FYNNEI. The CDR3 length is 13 residues. The V end lost 8 bases, the J end lost 4 bases, and 14 bases lay between the germline ends. The CDR3 sequence: CASSTANLYGYTF. As DNA, the CDR3 is TGTGCCAGCTCCACAGCTAATCTCTATGGCTACACCTTC.

The chain recombines TRBV28 with TRBJ2-7; TRBD1 is a possible D gene (6 bases). Between the trimmed V and J ends, which lost 3 bases and 0 bases, there was a span of 12 bases. CDR1 is MDHEN, CDR2 SYDVKM, per germline. The CDR3 is made up of 15 amino acids. The DNA of the CDR3 is TGTGCCAGCAGTTTGCGAGACAGGCCCTCCTACGAGCAGTACTTC. Translating it yields CASSLRDRPSYEQYF.

The chain has TRBV7-9 and TRBJ2-7; possibly TRBD1 for D (5 bases). This CDR3 is built from 14 residues. Germline CDR1 SEHNR, CDR2 FQNEAQ (reference sequence). V was shortened by 6 bases and J by 3 bases, with 15 bases between the two germline ends. CDR3 residues: CASSSGHIFYEQYF. The CDR3 DNA reads TGTGCCAGCAGTTCCGGACACATCTTCTACGAGCAGTACTTC.

This clone was detected many times. J is TRBJ2-7 and V is TRBV29-1; D might be TRBD2 (6 bases). Germline values: CDR1 SQVTM, CDR2 ANQGSEA. Trimming cost V 3 bases and J 6 bases, with 9 bases left between them. The CDR3 covers 11 residues. This CDR3 reads CSVDHGGEQYF. DNA for the CDR3: TGCAGCGTTGACCACGGGGGCGAGCAGTACTTC.

The J gene is TRBJ1-2, the V gene TRBV6-1; 9 bases agree with TRBD1. Germline loops: CDR1 MNHNS, CDR2 SASEGT. Trimming took 9 bases from V and 4 from J; bases not matched to a gene: 9. The CDR3 totals 14 residues. Here the CDR3 DNA reads TGTGCCAGTCGGACAGGGGATATGGCCTATGGCTACACCTTC. Its protein is CASRTGDMAYGYTF.

As concerns this clone: Germline and junction disagree at one end, which may indicate a read error. The chain recombines TRBV7-7 with TRBJ2-7; 11 bases agree with TRBD1. This CDR3 is built from 14 residues. Germline V gene lookup returns CDR1 SSHAT and CDR2 FNYEAQ (reference sequence). The chain's CDR3 is CASSLDGTGGEQYF. The CDR3 nucleotides read TGTGCTAGCAGCCTCGACGGGACAGGGGGAGAGCAGTACTTC.

The chain employs TRBV7-8 and TRBJ1-5; the D gene is possibly TRBD1 (6 bases). This CDR3 region has 14 residues. The germline V and J ends were trimmed by 4 bases and 3 bases, with 10 bases remaining between them. CDR1 SGHVS and CDR2 FQNEAQ come from the germline V gene. CDR3 loop: CASSSGGLNQPQHF. CDR3 nucleotides: TGTGCCAGCAGCTCGGGGGGGCTCAATCAGCCCCAGCATTTT.

The genes are TRBV2 and TRBJ1-1; maybe TRBD1 (5 bases). Trimming stripped 4 bases from V and 3 bases from J, with 6 bases between. CDR1 and CDR2 from the germline V gene are SNHLY and FYNNEI. The CDR3 has 12 amino acids. The CDR3 DNA is TGTGCCAGCAGTGGACAGTACACTGAAGCTTTCTTT. Translating gives CASSGQYTEAFF.

This chain connects TRBV9 to TRBJ2-2, with 13 bases identical to TRBD2. The V gene's germline CDR1 is SGDLS and CDR2 YYNGEE. The CDR3 is made up of 18 amino acids. Trimming at V came to 4 bases and at J to 0 bases, leaving 6 bases not matched to a gene. This chain's CDR3 is CASSPWGLAGTNTGELFF. CDR3 bases: TGTGCCAGCAGCCCGTGGGGACTAGCGGGGACGAACACCGGGGAGCTGTTTTTT.

Only one count was recorded for this clone. The V call is TRBV28, the J call TRBJ1-5; D remains unclear. The V end lost 5 bases, the J end lost 1 base, and 18 bases lay between the germline ends. The CDR3 runs to 17 residues. Germline lookup yields CDR1 MDHEN and CDR2 SYDVKM. CDR3 DNA sequence: TGTGCCAGCAGTCCCTCTAAATCATGGAGCAGCAATCAGCCCCAGCATTTT. This codes for CASSPSKSWSSNQPQHF.

This clone was observed a single time. J is TRBJ1-2 and V is TRBV12-5, with 7 nucleotides matching TRBD1. This CDR3 spans 18 amino acids. V was pared by 1 base and J by 3 bases, with 14 bases of the junction left unmatched. The germline V gene has CDR1 LGHNT and CDR2 FRNRAP. DNA for the CDR3: TGTGCTAGTGGTTTGGAAATGGGACAGCGCCGATCACACTATGGCTACACCTTC. Its protein is CASGLEMGQRRSHYGYTF.

The chain joins TRBV4-1 to TRBJ2-2, with a possible D match to TRBD2 (5 bases). The CDR3 is 13 amino acids. From germline, CDR1 is MGHRA and CDR2 YSYEKL. V dropped 4 bases and J dropped 4 bases, with 7 bases sitting between them. This CDR3 is CASSRELTGELFF. DNA of the CDR3: TGCGCCAGCAGCCGGGAGCTCACCGGGGAGCTGTTTTTT.

CDR3 nucleotides: TGTGCCAGCAGTAGACAGGGGGATCACTATGGCTACACCTTC. It yields the protein CASSRQGDHYGYTF. V and J are TRBV6-5 and TRBJ1-2; 9 nucleotides agree with TRBD1. The V and J ends lost 5 bases and 3 bases, in that order; junction bases with no gene match: 4. This CDR3 contains 14 residues. CDR1 is MNHEY, CDR2 SVGAGI, per germline.

The chain carries TRBV7-2 and TRBJ1-2; D might be TRBD1 (6 bases). CDR1 is SGHTA, CDR2 FQGNSA, per germline. The V gene lost 1 base and the J gene lost 1 base, with 10 bases spanning the gap. The CDR3 consists of 15 residues. The CDR3 DNA reads TGTGCCAGCAGCTTAGAACACAGGGATAACTATGGCTACACCTTC. This codes for CASSLEHRDNYGYTF.

The chain has TRBV7-9 and TRBJ1-1, with D possibly TRBD1 on 5 matching bases. Trimming removed 4 bases from V and 1 base from J, with 10 bases in between. Germline V gene sequence: CDR1 SEHNR, CDR2 FQNEAQ (reference sequence). CDR3 length: 14 residues. The CDR3 nucleotides are TGTGCCAGCAGCTACGACAGACCGAACACTGAAGCTTTCTTT. Protein sequence: CASSYDRPNTEAFF.

The chain recombines TRBV5-4 with TRBJ2-5, with 8 nucleotides matching TRBD2. The ends lost 1 base at V and 2 bases at J; junction bases unmatched: 1. In germline, CDR1 is SGHNT, CDR2 YYREEE (reference sequence). CDR3 length equals 14 residues. The CDR3 sequence: CASSLTSGQETQYF. The CDR3 DNA reads as TGTGCCAGCAGCTTGACTAGCGGTCAAGAGACCCAGTACTTC. The full variable domain, in which reference TRBV5-4 and TRBJ2-5 provide the parts outside the CDR3, is ETGVTQSPTHLIKTRGQQVTLRCSSQSGHNTVSWYQQALGQGPQFIFQYYREEENGRGNFPPRFSGLQFPNYSSELNVNALELDDSALYLCASSLTSGQETQYFGPGTRLLVL.

The rearrangement uses TRBV10-1 and TRBJ2-3, with D tentatively TRBD2 (6 bases). This CDR3 is built from 14 residues. V was clipped by 10 bases and J by 0 bases, with 14 bases between them. From germline, CDR1 is WNHNN and CDR2 SYGVQD (reference sequence). This chain's CDR3 is CAIPQAGSTDTQYF. As DNA, the CDR3 is TGCGCCATCCCGCAAGCGGGTAGCACAGATACGCAGTATTTT.

The rearrangement uses TRBV9 and TRBJ2-3; D remains ambiguous. Germline V gives CDR1 SGDLS, CDR2 YYNGEE. Trimming removed 0 bases at V and 4 bases at J, with 9 bases between. The CDR3 is 14 residues long. Here the CDR3 reads CASSVGLAPDTQYF. The CDR3 DNA reads as TGTGCCAGCAGCGTAGGTTTGGCCCCAGATACGCAGTATTTT. The full variable domain, completed using reference TRBV9 and TRBJ2-3, is DSGVTQTPKHLITATGQRVTLRCSPRSGDLSVYWYQQSLDQGLQFLIQYYNGEERAKGNILERFSAQQFPDLHSELNLSSLELGDSALYFCASSVGLAPDTQYFGPGTRLTVL.